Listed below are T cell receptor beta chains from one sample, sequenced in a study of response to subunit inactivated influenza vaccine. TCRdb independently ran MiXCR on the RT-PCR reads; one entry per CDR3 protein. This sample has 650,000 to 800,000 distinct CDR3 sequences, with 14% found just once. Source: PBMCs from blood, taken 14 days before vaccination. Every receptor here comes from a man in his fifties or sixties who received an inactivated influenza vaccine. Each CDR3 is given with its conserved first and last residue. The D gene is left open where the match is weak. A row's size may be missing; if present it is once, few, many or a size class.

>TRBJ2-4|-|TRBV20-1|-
TGCAGTGCCCCGCCGCCAGGGGCCAAAAACATTCAGTACTTC
CSAPPPGAKNIQYF
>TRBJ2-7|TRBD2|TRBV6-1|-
TGTGCCAGCAGTCCCAGACTAGCGGGAAGGGGGGAGCAGTACTTC
CASSPRLAGRGEQYF
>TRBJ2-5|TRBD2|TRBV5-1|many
TGCGCCAGCAGGCGGGAGATCGGAGAGACCCAGTACTTC
CASRREIGETQYF
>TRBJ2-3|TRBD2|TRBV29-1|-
TGCAGCGTTGATAAGTCTTCTAGCGGGGGGGCCGATACGCAGTATTTT
CSVDKSSSGGADTQYF
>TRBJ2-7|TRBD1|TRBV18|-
TGTGCCAGCTCACCATTTGGGACAGGGAACCACGAGCAGTACTTC
CASSPFGTGNHEQYF
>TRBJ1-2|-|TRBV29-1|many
TGCAGCGTTGAGTTACGGACGTATGGCTACACCTTC
CSVELRTYGYTF
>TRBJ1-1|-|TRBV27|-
TGTGCCAGCAGTTTATCGTCCAGGGGTTGGACTGAAGCTTTCTTT
CASSLSSRGWTEAFF
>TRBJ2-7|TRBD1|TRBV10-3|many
TGTGCCATCAGTGACCGGGACAGGGCCTACGAGCAGTACTTC
CAISDRDRAYEQYF
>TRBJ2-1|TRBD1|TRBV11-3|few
TGTGCCAGCAGCCCGCGACAGGGGGCCCCCTACAATGAGCAGTTCTTC
CASSPRQGAPYNEQFF
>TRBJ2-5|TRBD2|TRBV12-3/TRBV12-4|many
TGTGCCAGCAGGGGACTAGCGGGGGGGCAAGAGACCCAGTACTTC
CASRGLAGGQETQYF
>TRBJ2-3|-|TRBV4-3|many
TGCGCCAGCAGCCAAGGCACTAGCACAGATACGCAGTATTTT
CASSQGTSTDTQYF
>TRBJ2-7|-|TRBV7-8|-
TGTGCCAGCAGCTTTGAAGTTAAGGTGGACGAGCAGTACTTC
CASSFEVKVDEQYF
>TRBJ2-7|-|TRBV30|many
TGTGCCTGGAGTGTACTTGGGGGCGCGAGGGAGCAGTACTTC
CAWSVLGGAREQYF
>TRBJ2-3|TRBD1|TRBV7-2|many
TGTGCCAGCAGCCGCTCGGGACAGGGTCCAGATACGCAGTATTTT
CASSRSGQGPDTQYF
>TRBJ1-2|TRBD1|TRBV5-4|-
TGTGCCAGCAGCACCCGGACAGGGGGCGGCTACACCTTC
CASSTRTGGGYTF
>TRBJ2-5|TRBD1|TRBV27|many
TGTGCCAGCAGTCGGACAGGGAAAGAGACCCAGTACTTC
CASSRTGKETQYF
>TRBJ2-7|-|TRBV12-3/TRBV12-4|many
TGTGCCAGCAGGTCAGCAAGTTACGAGCAGTACTTC
CASRSASYEQYF
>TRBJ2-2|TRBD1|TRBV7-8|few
TGTGCCAGCAGCGGCAGGACAGGGTTTCGGACCAACACCGGGGAGCTGTTTTTT
CASSGRTGFRTNTGELFF
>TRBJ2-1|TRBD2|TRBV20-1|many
TGCAGTGCTAGACTAGCGGGAGAGAATGAGCAGTTCTTC
CSARLAGENEQFF
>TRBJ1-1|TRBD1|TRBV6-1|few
TGTGCCAGCAGTGCGAGACAGGGGGGAGCTTTCTTT
CASSARQGGAFF
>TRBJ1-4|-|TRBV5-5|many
TGTGCCAGCAGCTTAGATGCAACTAATGAAAAACTGTTTTTT
CASSLDATNEKLFF
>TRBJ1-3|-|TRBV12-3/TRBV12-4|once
TGTGCCAGCTCCCATCGGAGGGGATTTGCTGGAAACACCATATATTTT
CASSHRRGFAGNTIYF
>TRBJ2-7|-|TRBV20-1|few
TGCAGTGCTAGTCCCCGCCTGGGCTCCTACGAGCAGTACTTC
CSASPRLGSYEQYF
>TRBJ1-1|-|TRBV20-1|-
TGCAGTGCTATCGTCGGACGTTCGAACACTGAAGCTTTCTTT
CSAIVGRSNTEAFF
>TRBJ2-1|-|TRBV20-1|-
TGCAGTGCTGCTGCCGGGACTCAACACTACAATGAGCAGTTCTTC
CSAAAGTQHYNEQFF
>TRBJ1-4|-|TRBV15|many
TGTGCCACCAGCAGAGATTTAAATAGTCCGGATGGACTGTTTTTT
CATSRDLNSPDGLFF
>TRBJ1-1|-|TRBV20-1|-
TGCAGTGCCCGCCCTTGGACAGCGATGAACACTGAAGCTTTCTTT
CSARPWTAMNTEAFF
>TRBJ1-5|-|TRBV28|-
TGTGCCAGCAGTTTATTCGCGAGGGGTTATCAGCCCCAGCATTTT
CASSLFARGYQPQHF
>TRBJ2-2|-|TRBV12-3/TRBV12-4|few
TGTGCCAGCAGCCCTGAGACCGGGGAGCTGTTTTTT
CASSPETGELFF
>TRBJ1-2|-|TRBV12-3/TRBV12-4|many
TGTGCCAGCAGTCCCGACAGATCCTATGGCTACACCTTC
CASSPDRSYGYTF
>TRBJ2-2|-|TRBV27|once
TGTGCCAGCATGAAACCGATTAACACCGGGGAGCTGTTTTTT
CASMKPINTGELFF
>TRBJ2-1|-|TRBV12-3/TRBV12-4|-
TGTGCCAGCAGTTTAGCTGGCAGGGTCGGTCGGAATGAGCAGTTCTTC
CASSLAGRVGRNEQFF
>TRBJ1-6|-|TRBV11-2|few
TGTGCCAGCAGTAGAAGTCGGGGGAATTCACCCCTCCACTTT
CASSRSRGNSPLHF
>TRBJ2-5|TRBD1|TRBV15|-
TGTGCCACCAGCAGACAGGACAGGGGGGGAGAGACCCAGTACTTC
CATSRQDRGGETQYF
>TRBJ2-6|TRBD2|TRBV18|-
TGTGCCAGCTCACCTATGCGACTAGCGGGACCTGGGGCCAACGTCCTGACTTTC
CASSPMRLAGPGANVLTF
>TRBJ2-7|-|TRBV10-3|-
TGTGCCATCAGGGCCCCACTACCTCCCTACGAGCAGTACTTC
CAIRAPLPPYEQYF
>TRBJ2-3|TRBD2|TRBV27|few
TGTGCCAGCAGTACAAGACTAGCTCGCACAGATACGCAGTATTTT
CASSTRLARTDTQYF
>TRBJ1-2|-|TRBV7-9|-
TGTGCCGGCGAATCTACACAAAAATATGGCTACACCTTC
CAGESTQKYGYTF
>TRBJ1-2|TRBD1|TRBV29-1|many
TGCAGCGTCCGGGACAGGGATGGCTACACCTTC
CSVRDRDGYTF
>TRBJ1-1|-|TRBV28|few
TGTGCCAGCACTGGCGGACCAAATCAGGGCAATGAAGCTTTCTTT
CASTGGPNQGNEAFF
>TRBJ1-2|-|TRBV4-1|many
TGCGCCAGCAGCCAAGCGGCAGGGGAATACTATGGCTACACCTTC
CASSQAAGEYYGYTF
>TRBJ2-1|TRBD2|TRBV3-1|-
TGTGCCAGCAGCCAAACAACTAGCGACCTCGGCAATGAGCAGTTCTTC
CASSQTTSDLGNEQFF
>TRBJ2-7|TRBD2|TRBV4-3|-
TGCGCCAGCAGCCAAGTATTAATAGCGGGGGTCTACGAGCAGTACTTC
CASSQVLIAGVYEQYF
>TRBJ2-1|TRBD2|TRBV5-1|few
TGCGCCAGCAGCGCTCAAGCCGGGACTAACGCCGGTGAGCAGTTCTTC
CASSAQAGTNAGEQFF
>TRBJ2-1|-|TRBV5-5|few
TGTGCCAGCAGCTTGGATTGGGACTCCAGTTACAATGAGCAGTTCTTC
CASSLDWDSSYNEQFF
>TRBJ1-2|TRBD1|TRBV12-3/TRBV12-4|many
TGTGCCAGCACCCCAGGGGGGGGTTATGGCTACACCTTC
CASTPGGGYGYTF
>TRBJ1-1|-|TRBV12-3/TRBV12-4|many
TGCGCCAGCAGCTTGGCGGTGAACACTGAAGCTTTCTTT
CASSLAVNTEAFF
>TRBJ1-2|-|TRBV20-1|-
TGCAGTGCTAGAGACAGGGTGTCCAGCGGCACCTTC
CSARDRVSSGTF
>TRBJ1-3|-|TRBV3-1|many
TGTGCCAGCAGCCAAGCAGGGGTCTCTGGAAACACCATATATTTT
CASSQAGVSGNTIYF
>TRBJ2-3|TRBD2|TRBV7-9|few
TGTGCCAGCAGCTTAGTTGTTAGCGGGAGGACAGATACGCAGTATTTT
CASSLVVSGRTDTQYF